Ten or more counts support the clone carrying this T cell receptor (beta chain). Generation of TCR cDNA used 5'RACE template switching (which added a universal primer site and UMIs). TCRdb itself ran the 5' RACE reads through MiXCR, one entry per CDR3 protein. Counted here are around 49,000 distinct CDR3 sequences, under 8% occurring once; the ten biggest clones make up around 16%. The sample comes from a study of T cells after yellow fever vaccination. Study as a whole: Preparation used SMART-Seq v4 Ultra Low Input for the low-cell-number fractions. Study conclusions and caveats: Most primary-vaccination clones recurred post-booster (just under 98% CD4, around 86% CD8).

Specimen: CD8+ T cells not binding an NS4B(214-222) dextramer, sorted from PBMCs, collected 45 days after the yellow fever booster vaccination. The TCR originated in a man aged 25-40 years who received the YFV17D yellow fever vaccine.

CDR3 nucleotide sequence: TGCAGTGCTAGTGAGGGTGGAAAGACCCAGTACTTC. As protein: CSASEGGKTQYF. V and J are TRBV20-1 and TRBJ2-5, with D perhaps TRBD2 (5 bases). The CDR3 extends over 12 amino acids. Looked up from germline, CDR1 is DFQATT and CDR2 is SNEGSKA (reference sequence). V shed 3 bases and J shed 6 bases, with 11 bases lying between them.